The 25 T cell receptor beta chains given below trace back to one sample, sequenced in a study of T cells in Graves' hyperthyroidism and ophthalmopathy. Amplified regions were TCR beta CDR3 sequences from RNA transcripts. First-round RT-PCR targeting the TCR CDR3 was performed with the HTBI primer set. A single record per CDR3 protein comes from TCRdb applying MiXCR to the multiplex PCR reads. The data hold a few hundred thousand distinct CDR3 sequences, with under 60% observed a single time. Sequencing was carried out using peripheral blood or thyroid tissue (not recorded which). The receptors derive from a woman aged 18 to 35 with Graves' hyperthyroidism.

This clonotype was seen repeatedly, ten times or more. V is TRBV7-2 and J is TRBJ1-5, with 8 bases aligning to TRBD1. Germline V gene sequence: CDR1 SGHTA, CDR2 FQGNSA. The CDR3 loop spans 18 amino acids. V gave up 5 bases and J gave up 0 bases; unmatched junction bases: 12. CDR3 DNA: TGTGCCAGCAGCCAGGGGGCGGGCAGGACTTATAGCAATCAGCCCCAGCATTTT. Translation gives CASSQGAGRTYSNQPQHF.

A word on this clonotype: Just one base apart from a much larger clone, this may be a read error. J is TRBJ2-2 and V is TRBV20-1; maybe TRBD2 (6 bases). CDR1 and CDR2 from the germline V gene are DFQATT and SNEGSKA (reference sequence). Trimming took 0 bases from V and 3 from J, leaving 20 bases between them. This CDR3 is built from 18 residues. The CDR3 DNA sequence: TGCAGTGCTAGAGATGTTCCTAGCGCCCACTATTACACCGGGGAGCTGTTTTTT. This gives the protein CSARDVPSAHYYTGELFF.

This sequence joins TRBV2 and TRBJ1-1; D call uncertain. Trimming cost V 0 bases and J 1 base, with 9 bases left between them. The CDR3 has 15 residues. Germline values: CDR1 SNHLY, CDR2 FYNNEI. In nucleotides, the CDR3 is TGTGCCAGCAGTGAAGCGCTTGCAGGGAACACTGAAGCTTTCTTT. Translation gives CASSEALAGNTEAFF.

This clonotype was observed many times. The chain combines TRBV4-1 with TRBJ2-5; D may be TRBD1 (6 bases). Germline V gene sequence: CDR1 MGHRA, CDR2 YSYEKL. V was shortened by 3 bases and J by 0 bases, with 8 bases between the two germline ends. This CDR3 has 14 residues. CDR3 nucleotide sequence: TGCGCCAGCAGCCATAGACAGGACCAAGAGACCCAGTACTTC. This translates into CASSHRQDQETQYF.

This clonotype was counted at least ten times. V is TRBV6-6 and J is TRBJ1-3, with no clear D. The CDR3 consists of 15 residues. Looked up from germline, CDR1 is MNHNY and CDR2 is SVGAGI (reference sequence). Trimming cost V 0 bases and J 0 bases, with 6 bases left between them. CDR3 DNA: TGTGCCAGCAGTTACTCGGACCGCTCTGGAAACACCATATATTTT. Its translation: CASSYSDRSGNTIYF.

At least ten counts were recorded for this clonotype. The chain recombines TRBV25-1 with TRBJ1-2, with D unclear. V lost 1 base and J 6 bases, leaving 9 bases between the germline ends. The CDR3 is 13 residues long. The germline gives CDR1 MGHDK, CDR2 SYGVNS. CDR3 nucleotide sequence: TGTGCCAGCAGTGAATGGGGTTTGGATGGCTACACCTTC. It is translated as CASSEWGLDGYTF.

This clonotype came up once. The chain couples TRBV7-9 to TRBJ1-4, with 8 bases lining up with TRBD1. This CDR3 has 13 amino acids. The germline CDR1 and CDR2 sequences are SEHNR and FQNEAQ (reference sequence). V trimming: 5 bases; J trimming: 11 bases; junction bases outside the gene matches: 7. This chain's CDR3 is CASSPGQVLKLFF. As DNA, the CDR3 is TGTGCCAGCAGCCCGGGACAGGTTCTGAAACTGTTTTTT. Complete variable domain (other parts from reference TRBV7-9 and TRBJ1-4): DTGVSQNPRHKITKRGQNVTFRCDPISEHNRLYWYRQTLGQGPEFLTYFQNEAQLEKSRLLSDRFSAERPKGSFSTLEIQRTEQGDSAMYLCASSPGQVLKLFFGSGTQLSVL.

The gene calls are TRBV27 and TRBJ1-4; no clear D gene. The CDR3 covers 14 residues. Germline CDR1 is MNHEY and CDR2 is SMNVEV (reference sequence). V was pared by 8 bases and J by 7 bases, with 17 bases between. CDR3 residues: CASPKGGSSEKLFF. CDR3 bases: TGTGCCAGCCCCAAGGGTGGATCGAGTGAAAAACTGTTTTTT.

This clonotype was found a few times. The chain combines TRBV24-1 with TRBJ2-3; D is unresolved. Germline V gene lookup returns CDR1 KGHDR and CDR2 SFDVKD. The V end was cut by 3 bases, the J end by 1 base, with 10 bases between. The CDR3 has 15 amino acids. As DNA, the CDR3 is TGTGCCACCAGTGATAGCCGGACGGGCACAGATACGCAGTATTTT. Translated: CATSDSRTGTDTQYF.

The chain couples TRBV7-9 to TRBJ1-1; D possibly corresponds to TRBD1 (6 bases). Germline CDR1 reads SEHNR; CDR2 reads FQNEAQ (reference sequence). V dropped 5 bases and J dropped 1 base, with 14 bases sitting between them. This CDR3 spans 15 amino acids. CDR3 coding DNA: TGTGCCAGCAGCCCAGCGGGGGCAGAGAACACTGAAGCTTTCTTT. Residues: CASSPAGAENTEAFF.

This clonotype was seen at least ten times. The chain's CDR3 is CASSSTSGNREQYF. CDR3 DNA sequence: TGTGCCAGCAGCTCGACTAGCGGGAATAGGGAGCAGTACTTC. The chain joins TRBV5-8 to TRBJ2-7, with TRBD2 matching over 11 bases. This CDR3 region has 14 residues. V trimming: 3 bases; J trimming: 7 bases; junction bases outside the gene matches: 6. Germline V CDR1 and CDR2: SGHTS, YDEGEE.

The chain has TRBV2 and TRBJ2-5, with 8 bases fitting TRBD2. V trimming: 6 bases; J trimming: 2 bases; junction bases outside the gene matches: 11. Germline V gene sequence: CDR1 SNHLY, CDR2 FYNNEI. The CDR3 loop spans 16 amino acids. CDR3 sequence (DNA): TGTGCCAGCAGCGTTGCCCGGGGGGGCGGGCAAGAGACCCAGTACTTC. Translated: CASSVARGGGQETQYF.

This clonotype was counted ten times or more. V and J are TRBV19 and TRBJ2-7; D may be TRBD2 (5 bases). The CDR3 contains 16 residues. V was clipped by 7 bases and J by 2 bases, with 21 bases between them. The germline V gene encodes CDR1 LNHDA and CDR2 SQIVND (reference sequence). CDR3 sequence: CASNLGSGVGAYEQYF. The CDR3 DNA reads as TGTGCCAGTAACCTCGGGTCCGGGGTTGGCGCCTACGAGCAGTACTTC.

This chain joins TRBV29-1 and TRBJ1-5, with D maybe TRBD1 (5 bases). The CDR3 has 12 residues. Germline CDR1 is SQVTM and CDR2 is ANQGSEA. V lost 3 bases and J lost 11, with 14 bases in between. The chain's CDR3 is CSVEDGRGTQHF. For the CDR3, the DNA is TGCAGCGTTGAGGACGGTCGGGGGACCCAGCATTTT.

This clonotype was counted at least ten times. The CDR3 reads CSVGRRDSYEQYF. The CDR3 DNA reads as TGCAGCGTTGGTCGGCGAGACTCCTACGAGCAGTACTTC. J is TRBJ2-7 and V is TRBV29-1; D gene ambiguous. CDR1 is SQVTM and CDR2 is ANQGSEA in the germline V gene. Trimming left V 4 bases short and J 0 bases short, with 10 bases between. The length of the CDR3 is 13 residues.

This clonotype was seen ten or more times. The CDR3 here is CASSLYGTSGNHNEQFF. The CDR3 DNA sequence: TGTGCCAGCAGCTTATACGGGACTAGCGGGAACCACAATGAGCAGTTCTTC. The chain couples TRBV7-8 to TRBJ2-1; 13 nucleotides align to TRBD2. The germline gives CDR1 SGHVS, CDR2 FQNEAQ. The trim removed 2 bases at V and 5 bases at J, leaving 6 bases unmatched. The length of the CDR3 is 17 residues.

This clonotype was detected ten times or more. The chain employs TRBV12-3 or TRBV12-4 and TRBJ2-2; possibly TRBD2 for D (6 bases). The CDR3 has 14 residues. With 7 bases removed from V and 7 bases from J, the gap between germline ends came to 16 bases. The CDR3 nucleotides read TGTGCCAGCATACCCTCGGGGGTGAGCGGGGAGCTGTTTTTT. Translation gives CASIPSGVSGELFF.

This clonotype was detected ten times or more. The DNA of the CDR3 is TGTGCCAGCAGCGTACTGAATAATTCACCCCTCCACTTT. Protein sequence: CASSVLNNSPLHF. The chain joins TRBV9 to TRBJ1-6, with no clear D. The CDR3 is made up of 13 amino acids. The germline V and J ends were trimmed by 1 base and 5 bases, with 4 bases remaining between them. The germline V gene encodes CDR1 SGDLS and CDR2 YYNGEE. Based on the CDR3 plus reference TRBV9 and TRBJ1-6, the full variable domain is DSGVTQTPKHLITATGQRVTLRCSPRSGDLSVYWYQQSLDQGLQFLIQYYNGEERAKGNILERFSAQQFPDLHSELNLSSLELGDSALYFCASSVLNNSPLHFGNGTRLTVT.

This clonotype came up many times. The genes are TRBV12-3 or TRBV12-4 and TRBJ1-6, with D perhaps matching TRBD1 (5 bases). The CDR3 has 12 amino acids. V was shortened by 6 bases and J by 13 bases, with 13 bases between the two germline ends. In DNA form, the CDR3 reads TGTGCCAGCAGCATAGGACGGGGGCCCCTCCACTTT. It codes for CASSIGRGPLHF.

This clonotype was observed at least ten times. The V and J genes are TRBV5-1 and TRBJ2-7; D ambiguous. V lost 3 bases to trimming and J lost 4 bases, with 14 bases between them. Germline V gene lookup returns CDR1 SGHRS and CDR2 YFSETQ. The CDR3 covers 14 residues. The CDR3: CASSSMAASYEQYF. The CDR3 DNA reads TGCGCCAGCAGCTCCATGGCGGCGTCGTACGAGCAGTACTTC.

Written as DNA, the CDR3 is TGTGCCAGCAGTTTAAGATTTTTTCCCACCGACAGGGGATACGAGCAGTACTTC. Protein sequence: CASSLRFFPTDRGYEQYF. The J gene is TRBJ2-7, the V gene TRBV28; TRBD1 matches at 8 bases. The CDR3 is 18 residues long. The germline gives CDR1 MDHEN, CDR2 SYDVKM. With V trimmed by 2 bases and J by 4 bases, 16 bases remained unmatched.

As for this clonotype: This may be a read error, as it is one base from a much larger clone. The chain employs TRBV20-1 and TRBJ2-7; D is possibly TRBD2 (6 bases). The CDR3 is 13 amino acids. Germline CDR1 DFQATT, CDR2 SNEGSKA (reference sequence). V was cut by 6 bases and J by 7 bases, with 19 bases left in between. DNA of the CDR3: TGCAGTGCCCTGGAGGGGTTCGTCCATGAGCAGTACTTC. Translation gives CSALEGFVHEQYF.

The chain combines TRBV2 with TRBJ1-1; 8 nucleotides line up with TRBD1. The CDR3 covers 17 residues. J was trimmed by 2 bases and V by 2 bases; bases with no gene match: 10. CDR1 is SNHLY, CDR2 FYNNEI, per germline. CDR3 region: CASSEIWGQAVNTEAFF. The CDR3 bases are TGTGCCAGCAGTGAAATCTGGGGACAGGCCGTCAACACTGAAGCTTTCTTT.

The chain joins TRBV2 to TRBJ1-2; tentatively, D is TRBD1 (5 bases). V was cut by 2 bases and J by 7 bases, with 20 bases left in between. Germline CDR1 reads SNHLY; CDR2 reads FYNNEI. The CDR3 sequence is 16 residues long. The CDR3 is CASSETAGWNGGGYTF. CDR3 DNA sequence: TGTGCCAGCAGTGAAACGGCAGGGTGGAATGGTGGTGGCTACACCTTC.

This clonotype was picked up many times. V and J are TRBV2 and TRBJ1-5; TRBD1 aligns across 9 bases. This CDR3 spans 15 amino acids. With 7 bases clipped from V and 2 bases from J, the junction kept 6 bases outside the gene matches. The germline gives CDR1 SNHLY, CDR2 FYNNEI. Here the CDR3 DNA reads TGTGCCAGCAAAGGTCGACAGGGGGGCAATCAGCCCCAGCATTTT. It yields the protein CASKGRQGGNQPQHF.